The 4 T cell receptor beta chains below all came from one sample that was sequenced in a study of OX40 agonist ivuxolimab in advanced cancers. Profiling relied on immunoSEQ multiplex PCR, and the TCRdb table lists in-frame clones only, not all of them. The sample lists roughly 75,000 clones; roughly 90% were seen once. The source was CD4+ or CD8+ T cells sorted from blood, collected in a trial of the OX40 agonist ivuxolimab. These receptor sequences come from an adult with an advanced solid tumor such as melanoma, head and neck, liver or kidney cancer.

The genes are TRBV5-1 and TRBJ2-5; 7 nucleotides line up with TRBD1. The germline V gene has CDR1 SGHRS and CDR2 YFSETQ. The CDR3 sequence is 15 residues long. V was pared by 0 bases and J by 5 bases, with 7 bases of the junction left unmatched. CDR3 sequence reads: CASSLGQGYIETQYF. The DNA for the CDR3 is TGCGCCAGCAGCTTGGGACAGGGTTATATTGAGACCCAGTACTTC. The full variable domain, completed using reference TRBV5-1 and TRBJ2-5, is KAGVTQTPRYLIKTRGQQVTLSCSPISGHRSVSWYQQTPGQGLQFLFEYFSETQRNKGNFPGRFSGRQFSNSRSEMNVSTLELGDSALYLCASSLGQGYIETQYFGPGTRLLVL.

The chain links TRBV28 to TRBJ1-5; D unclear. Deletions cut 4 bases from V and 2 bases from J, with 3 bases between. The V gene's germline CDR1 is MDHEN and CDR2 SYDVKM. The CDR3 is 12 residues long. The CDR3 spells CASSWGNQPQHF. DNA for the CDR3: TGTGCCAGCAGTTGGGGCAATCAGCCCCAGCATTTT.

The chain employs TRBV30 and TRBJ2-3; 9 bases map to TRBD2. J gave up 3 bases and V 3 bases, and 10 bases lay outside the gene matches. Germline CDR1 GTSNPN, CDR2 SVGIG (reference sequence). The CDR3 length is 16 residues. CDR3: CAWSDGGAGGTDTQYF. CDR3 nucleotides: TGTGCCTGGAGCGACGGGGGGGCGGGGGGGACAGATACGCAGTATTTT.

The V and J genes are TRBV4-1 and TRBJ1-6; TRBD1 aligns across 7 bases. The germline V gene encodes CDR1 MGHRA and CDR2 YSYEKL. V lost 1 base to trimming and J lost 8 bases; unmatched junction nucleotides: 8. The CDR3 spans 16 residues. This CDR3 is CASSQGGTEVYSPLHF. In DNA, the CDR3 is TGCGCCAGCAGCCAAGGAGGGACAGAGGTATATTCACCCCTCCACTTT.